A selection of T cell receptor beta chains follows, all from one sample in a study of blood T cell repertoires in COVID-19. Some clones are missing from TCRdb's copy, which holds only in-frame ones; the method was immunoSEQ multiplex PCR. The sample contains around 220,000 clones, around 83% of which appear only once. The specimen was PBMCs or T cells enriched from blood (not recorded which). The receptors were gathered from a woman aged 40 to 55 who had recovered from COVID-19. Each CDR3 is given with its conserved first and last residue. The D gene is left open where the match is weak. Part of the rows lack a size; the others show once, few, many or a class for expanded clones.

V	length	size	D	J	CDR3	DNA
TRBV28	14	-	-	TRBJ1-1	CASSLLETRTEAFF	TGTGCCAGCAGTTTACTTGAGACAAGGACTGAAGCTTTCTTT
TRBV18	15	-	-	TRBJ2-3	CASSPGPEGPDTQYF	TGTGCCAGCTCACCAGGACCGGAGGGTCCAGATACGCAGTATTTT
TRBV7-6	16	once	-	TRBJ1-5	CASSLAAGRGNQPQHF	TGTGCCAGCAGCTTAGCTGCGGGGCGAGGCAATCAGCCCCAGCATTTT
TRBV6-1	16	once	-	TRBJ1-5	CASSEGGGGSNQPQHF	TGTGCCAGCAGTGAGGGGGGAGGAGGGAGCAATCAGCCCCAGCATTTT
TRBV10-1	16	-	TRBD2	TRBJ2-1	CASSETGLASYNEQFF	TGCGCCAGCAGCGAAACGGGACTAGCTTCCTACAATGAGCAGTTCTTC
TRBV4-1	14	-	-	TRBJ2-4	CASSSPAGKNIQYF	TGCGCCAGCAGTTCTCCGGCAGGCAAAAACATTCAGTACTTC
TRBV15	17	-	TRBD1	TRBJ2-5	CATSRLGTGERQETQYF	TGTGCCACCAGCAGATTGGGGACAGGGGAAAGGCAAGAGACCCAGTACTTC
TRBV6-5	15	-	-	TRBJ2-7	CASSYSGQGGYEQYF	TGTGCCAGCAGTTACTCGGGTCAGGGTGGCTACGAGCAGTACTTC
TRBV7-2	14	-	-	TRBJ2-1	CASSSGLEPNEQFF	TGTGCCAGCAGCTCCGGACTGGAACCCAATGAGCAGTTCTTC
TRBV11-2	14	-	TRBD2	TRBJ2-1	CASSTLAGVGEQFF	TGTGCCAGCAGCACACTAGCGGGAGTCGGGGAGCAGTTCTTC